A single sample gave rise to the 11 T cell receptor beta chains below, sequenced in a study of T cells in tumors after PD-1 blockade. Sequenced by immunoSEQ multiplex PCR; TCRdb stores in-frame clones only, minus some. The data show approximately 47,000 clones, more than 65% seen once. The sample in question was PBMCs, obtained before anti-PD-1 therapy. These receptors all come from a human donor with advanced basal cell or squamous cell carcinoma (not recorded which).

The DNA for the CDR3 is TGTGCCAGCAGAGCCGGGACAACCCGCAATCAGCCCCAGCATTTT. It yields the protein CASRAGTTRNQPQHF. The chain uses TRBV27 and TRBJ1-5; a weak D match, TRBD1 (6 bases). The CDR3 extends over 15 amino acids. The germline V gene has CDR1 MNHEY and CDR2 SMNVEV (reference sequence). V was clipped by 6 bases and J by 2 bases, with 14 bases between them.

This clone showed up just once. This chain connects TRBV5-1 to TRBJ2-7, with 8 bases lining up with TRBD2. The ends lost 0 bases at V and 2 bases at J; junction bases unmatched: 4. The CDR3 is made up of 15 amino acids. Germline V gene lookup returns CDR1 SGHRS and CDR2 YFSETQ. CDR3 protein: CASSLVGSGTYEQYF. CDR3 bases: TGCGCCAGCAGCTTGGTCGGTAGCGGGACCTACGAGCAGTACTTC.

Written as DNA, the CDR3 is TGCGCCAGCAGCCAGTGGAGCCAGGGGGATACTGGAAACACCATATATTTT. This sequence encodes CASSQWSQGDTGNTIYF. The rearrangement joins TRBV4-1 to TRBJ1-3; 7 positions agree with TRBD1. CDR1 is MGHRA, CDR2 YSYEKL, per germline. The CDR3 runs 17 residues. Unmatched junction bases numbered 10, after V lost 3 bases and J lost 2 bases.

This clone was counted a single time. The CDR3: CASSSRRNQETQYF. The CDR3 nucleotides read TGTGCCAGCAGCAGTCGACGCAACCAAGAGACCCAGTACTTC. V and J are TRBV5-6 and TRBJ2-5; no clear D. This CDR3 comprises 14 residues. The germline gives CDR1 SGHDT, CDR2 YYEEEE. Trimming shortened V by 4 bases and J by 0 bases, and 10 bases separated the two germline ends. The full variable domain, rest sourced from reference TRBV5-6 and TRBJ2-5, is DAGVTQSPTHLIKTRGQQVTLRCSPKSGHDTVSWYQQALGQGPQFIFQYYEEEERQRGNFPDRFSGHQFPNYSSELNVNALLLGDSALYLCASSSRRNQETQYFGPGTRLLVL.

The chain combines TRBV7-9 with TRBJ1-1, with D unresolved. The V and J ends lost 5 bases and 0 bases respectively, with 13 bases between them. Per germline, CDR1 SEHNR and CDR2 FQNEAQ (reference sequence). There are 15 residues in the CDR3. The CDR3: CASSEQRLLNTEAFF. The CDR3 DNA reads as TGTGCCAGCAGCGAACAAAGACTGTTGAACACTGAAGCTTTCTTT. Drawing the rest from reference TRBV7-9 and TRBJ1-1, the complete variable domain is DTGVSQNPRHKITKRGQNVTFRCDPISEHNRLYWYRQTLGQGPEFLTYFQNEAQLEKSRLLSDRFSAERPKGSFSTLEIQRTEQGDSAMYLCASSEQRLLNTEAFFGQGTRLTVV.

V and J are TRBV2 and TRBJ1-5, with D possibly being TRBD1 (5 bases). Germline CDR1 SNHLY, CDR2 FYNNEI. V lost 7 bases and J 0 bases, leaving 19 bases between the germline ends. This CDR3 region has 17 residues. In nucleotides, the CDR3 is TGTGCCAGCATGCCGGGACCCGAGGATTATAGCAATCAGCCCCAGCATTTT. Protein sequence: CASMPGPEDYSNQPQHF.

The chain recombines TRBV15 with TRBJ1-2, with 10 bases matching TRBD1. This CDR3 comprises 16 residues. The V gene's germline CDR1 is LNHNV and CDR2 YYDKDF (reference sequence). V lost 2 bases and J lost 6; bases outside the gene matches: 9. The CDR3 region is CATSRLLAGTGDGYTF. CDR3 nucleotide sequence: TGTGCCACCAGCAGATTACTGGCCGGGACAGGGGATGGCTACACCTTC.

The V call is TRBV5-1, the J call TRBJ2-7, with 9 bases fitting TRBD1. The CDR3 is made up of 15 amino acids. J was trimmed by 3 bases and V by 0 bases; bases with no gene match: 4. Germline V lookup: CDR1 SGHRS, CDR2 YFSETQ. Here the CDR3 DNA reads TGCGCCAGCAGCTTGGGGGGGACAGGGCTCTACGAGCAGTACTTC. Encoded protein: CASSLGGTGLYEQYF.

CDR3 loop: CASSERTGNTEAFF. The DNA of the CDR3 is TGTGCCAGCAGTGAAAGAACAGGGAACACTGAAGCTTTCTTT. The V call is TRBV6-1, the J call TRBJ1-1; TRBD1 might be the D (5 bases). V gave up 2 bases and J gave up 1 base, with 8 bases separating them. The germline gives CDR1 MNHNS, CDR2 SASEGT. CDR3 length: 14 residues.

This clone appeared a few times. The chain has TRBV2 and TRBJ1-1; D remains ambiguous. Germline CDR1 is SNHLY and CDR2 is FYNNEI. CDR3 length equals 13 residues. Between the trimmed V and J ends, which lost 5 bases and 4 bases, there was a span of 11 bases. Here the CDR3 reads CASSPGLFTEAFF. Here the CDR3 DNA reads TGTGCCAGCAGTCCCGGACTGTTCACTGAAGCTTTCTTT.

This clone was counted only a few times. The chain links TRBV5-1 to TRBJ2-7; tentatively, D is TRBD2 (6 bases). CDR3 length: 18 residues. The V end was cut by 1 base, the J end by 0 bases, with 20 bases between. Germline CDR1 SGHRS, CDR2 YFSETQ. As DNA, the CDR3 is TGCGCCAGCAGCTTGAGATCAGTGGGGCGGGATAGCTCCTACGAGCAGTACTTC. Residues: CASSLRSVGRDSSYEQYF. Full variable domain (missing parts from reference TRBV5-1 and TRBJ2-7): KAGVTQTPRYLIKTRGQQVTLSCSPISGHRSVSWYQQTPGQGLQFLFEYFSETQRNKGNFPGRFSGRQFSNSRSEMNVSTLELGDSALYLCASSLRSVGRDSSYEQYFGPGTRLTVT.